This T cell receptor beta chain was profiled in a study of control samples from healthy donors and cancer patients. This CDR3 spans 16 amino acids. With 4 bases clipped from V and 3 bases from J, the junction kept 6 bases outside the gene matches. CDR1 MNHEY and CDR2 SMNVEV come from the germline V gene (reference sequence). The table came from immunoSEQ multiplex PCR; TCRdb's copy has only in-frame clones and leaves some out. The sample yields about 140,000 clones, about nine tenths seen once. The rearrangement uses TRBV27 and TRBJ2-7, with 13 bases aligning to TRBD2. The origin of this receptor is a man aged 25-45 years in good health. The specimen was blood. The CDR3 region has the DNA TGTGCCAGCAGTTCCGACCGGACTAGCGGGAGCTACGAGCAGTACTTC. It specifies CASSSDRTSGSYEQYF.